What follows are 4 T cell receptor beta chains derived from one specimen sequenced in a study of shared clonotypes between healthy human individuals. The method was immunoSEQ multiplex PCR; TCRdb's version includes in-frame clones alone and lacks a portion of them. The table lists some 680,000 clones, approximately 73% of them singletons. Sequenced input: memory CD4+ T cells sorted from blood. Noted subset: CD45RA-negative fraction. The receptors derive from a woman under 40 in good health.

This rearrangement joins TRBV14 to TRBJ2-7, with D perhaps matching TRBD2 (6 bases). Trimming cost V 0 bases and J 7 bases, with 16 bases left between them. The CDR3 spans 15 residues. The V gene's germline CDR1 is SGHDN and CDR2 FVKESK. The CDR3 sequence: CASSQDLGLAHEQYF. CDR3 in DNA: TGTGCCAGCAGCCAAGATCTCGGGCTAGCGCATGAGCAGTACTTC.

This sequence joins TRBV29-1 and TRBJ2-1; TRBD1 might be the D (6 bases). Germline V lookup: CDR1 SQVTM, CDR2 ANQGSEA. This CDR3 has 17 amino acids. V dropped 2 bases and J dropped 9 bases, with 26 bases sitting between them. The CDR3 bases are TGCAGCGTTGAATCGACAGGCGGGTTTGCCCTTGCGAGTGAGCAGTTCTTC. As protein: CSVESTGGFALASEQFF.

The V gene is TRBV7-8, the J gene TRBJ1-5; no reliable D call. The germline gives CDR1 SGHVS, CDR2 FQNEAQ. This CDR3 is 13 amino acids long. The V and J ends lost 0 bases and 7 bases respectively, with 7 bases between them. As DNA, the CDR3 is TGTGCCAGCAGCTTAGCGAGGGAGCAGCCCCAGCATTTT. It is translated as CASSLAREQPQHF. The entire variable domain, with the rest obtained from reference TRBV7-8 and TRBJ1-5, is as follows: GAGVSQSPRYKVAKRGQDVALRCDPISGHVSLFWYQQALGQGPEFLTYFQNEAQLDKSGLPSDRFFAERPEGSVSTLKIQRTQQEDSAVYLCASSLAREQPQHFGDGTRLSIL.

The genes are TRBV28 and TRBJ2-7; TRBD2 agrees at 10 bases. The CDR3 extends over 16 amino acids. In germline, CDR1 is MDHEN, CDR2 SYDVKM. The V gene end was trimmed by 3 bases and the J gene end by 4 bases; junction bases not matched to a gene: 9. The CDR3 sequence is CASSLAPGLAQYEQYF. CDR3 sequence (DNA): TGTGCCAGCAGTTTGGCCCCGGGACTAGCGCAATACGAGCAGTACTTC.